The 9 T cell receptor beta chains in this list originate from one sample, sequenced in a study of shared clonotypes between healthy human individuals. Measured with immunoSEQ multiplex PCR; TCRdb has only the in-frame clones, and not every one. The repertoire has 850,000 to 1,200,000 clones, 65% to 75% of them found once; the top ten carry about 1.5%. The specimen sequenced was memory CD4+ T cells sorted from blood. Regarding subset: CD45RA-negative fraction. Receptor source: a man younger than 35 in good health.

The chain combines TRBV2 with TRBJ1-5, with unresolved D. CDR3 length equals 15 residues. Trimming took off 4 bases at V and 1 base at J, with 11 bases between the two ends. The germline gives CDR1 SNHLY, CDR2 FYNNEI. CDR3 in DNA: TGTGCCAGCAGTGGGGCACTTAACAGCAATCAGCCCCAGCATTTT. Protein sequence: CASSGALNSNQPQHF.

This chain uses TRBV30 with TRBJ2-6, with D possibly TRBD1 on 6 matching bases. The germline V gene encodes CDR1 GTSNPN and CDR2 SVGIG (reference sequence). The CDR3 sequence is 16 residues long. V gave up 8 bases and J gave up 0 bases, with 17 bases separating them. Here the CDR3 DNA reads TGTGCCGGAAATCCGGGACAACTCTCTGGGGCCAACGTCCTGACTTTC. Its protein product is CAGNPGQLSGANVLTF.

Of note for this clone: Different DNA sequences within this sample yield the same CDR3. J is TRBJ2-3 and V is TRBV10-3; 8 bases line up with TRBD1. Germline values: CDR1 ENHRY, CDR2 SYGVKD. With V trimmed by 6 bases and J by 3 bases, 5 bases remained unmatched. This CDR3 region has 14 residues. In DNA, the CDR3 is TGTGCCATCAGCTTGGACAGGGTAACAGATACGCAGTATTTT. Translated: CAISLDRVTDTQYF.

The chain combines TRBV18 with TRBJ2-1, with 9 positions matching TRBD2. From germline, CDR1 is KGHSH and CDR2 LQKENI. After removal of 11 bases from V and 9 bases from J, the junction contained 11 bases not matched to a gene. This CDR3 has 13 residues. CDR3 amino acids: CAGGTSPRSEQFF. The CDR3 DNA sequence: TGTGCCGGCGGGACTAGCCCTCGCAGTGAGCAGTTCTTC.

Concerning this clone: Other nucleotide sequences from this sample produce the same CDR3. The J gene is TRBJ2-1, the V gene TRBV5-1; D remains unclear. Germline-derived CDR1 and CDR2 are SGHRS and YFSETQ. V lost 4 bases, J lost 7 bases, and 9 bases lay in between. CDR3 size: 12 residues. The DNA of the CDR3 is TGCGCCAGCAGCACTCCCGGTAATGAGCAGTTCTTC. Its protein product is CASSTPGNEQFF. The whole variable domain, remainder taken from reference TRBV5-1 and TRBJ2-1, is KAGVTQTPRYLIKTRGQQVTLSCSPISGHRSVSWYQQTPGQGLQFLFEYFSETQRNKGNFPGRFSGRQFSNSRSEMNVSTLELGDSALYLCASSTPGNEQFFGPGTRLTVL.

This chain links TRBV10-3 with TRBJ2-3; 12 bases map to TRBD1. The CDR3 has 15 residues. The J segment lost 6 bases and the V segment lost 2 bases, leaving 3 bases of the junction unmatched. CDR1 and CDR2 (germline): ENHRY, SYGVKD. CDR3 coding DNA: TGTGCCATCAGTGAGCCCGGGACAGGGGGCGATACGCAGTATTTT. Protein: CAISEPGTGGDTQYF.

The V gene is TRBV6-1, the J gene TRBJ1-4, with 12 positions matching TRBD1. Looked up from germline, CDR1 is MNHNS and CDR2 is SASEGT. This CDR3 contains 16 residues. J was trimmed by 8 bases and V by 3 bases; bases with no gene match: 7. CDR3 in DNA: TGTGCCAGCAGTGAGATGGGACAGGGGGCTGGAGAAAAACTGTTTTTT. Translating gives CASSEMGQGAGEKLFF.

This clone was counted a few times. The chain combines TRBV5-1 with TRBJ1-3; D is unclear. The CDR3 sequence is 16 residues long. The V gene lost 2 bases and the J gene lost 0 bases, with 12 bases spanning the gap. The germline gives CDR1 SGHRS, CDR2 YFSETQ. Here the CDR3 reads CASSFQSQSSGNTIYF. As DNA, the CDR3 is TGCGCCAGCAGCTTCCAATCGCAGAGCTCTGGAAACACCATATATTTT.

This clone showed up many times. This sequence joins TRBV7-9 and TRBJ2-1; D perhaps matches TRBD2 (5 bases). This CDR3 comprises 14 residues. Germline V gene sequence: CDR1 SEHNR, CDR2 FQNEAQ (reference sequence). The V and J ends lost 1 base and 11 bases respectively, with 15 bases between them. CDR3 coding DNA: TGTGCCAGCAGCTTAGATGCTAGCCCGAAGAAGCAGTTCTTC. Residues: CASSLDASPKKQFF.